This TCR beta chain was identified during a study of response to subunit inactivated influenza vaccine. Concerning this clonotype itself: The antigen remains undetermined.

TCRdb re-analysed the RT-PCR reads in MiXCR, keeping a single row per CDR3 protein. The repertoire consists of more than 400,000 distinct CDR3 sequences, with 10% to 11% occurring once and the leading ten covering about 12%. Study-level findings and limits: It was the authors' suggestion that each seasonal influenza vaccination recruits few new T cells.

This CDR3 spans 13 amino acids. The germline CDR1 and CDR2 sequences are LNHNV and YYDKDF (reference sequence). V lost 1 base, J lost 6 bases, and 8 bases lay in between. The J gene is TRBJ2-3, the V gene TRBV15; the D gene is possibly TRBD1 (5 bases). The receptor was isolated from a man aged 50-59 years who received an inactivated influenza vaccine. The sequencing here drew on PBMCs from blood, taken more than 35 days after vaccination. CDR3 in amino acids: CATSRVKGDTQYF. CDR3 nucleotides: TGTGCCACCAGCAGAGTCAAGGGGGATACGCAGTATTTT.